The source of this T cell receptor beta chain is a study of early T cells in non-severe SARS-CoV-2 infection. In the study overall: The chains were unpaired, and the sequenced material was bulk RNA from unsorted whole blood.

Ten or more counts support this clonotype. Individual cDNA molecules were tagged with unique molecular identifiers. TCRdb re-called the 5' RACE reads through MiXCR, storing one row per CDR3 protein. The sample holds 60,000 or so distinct CDR3 sequences, about a tenth seen once. Sequenced material: whole blood. The TCR was taken from an adult who was a healthcare worker with PCR-confirmed SARS-CoV-2 infection or an uninfected control (not recorded which).

CDR3 loop: CASSQDAARSYEQYF. As DNA, the CDR3 is TGTGCCAGCAGCCAAGATGCGGCGCGATCCTACGAGCAGTACTTC. The chain joins TRBV3-1 to TRBJ2-7; D remains ambiguous. CDR1 and CDR2 from the germline V gene are LGHDT and YNNKEL (reference sequence). CDR3 length: 15 residues. Trimming stripped 0 bases from V and 1 base from J, with 10 bases between.